The T cell receptor (beta chain) described here comes from a study of Tregs in tolerant kidney transplant recipients. Germline values: CDR1 SGHVS, CDR2 FNYEAQ. The ends were cut back, 1 base at V and 3 bases at J, with 9 bases in the middle. CDR3 size: 15 residues. CD4+CD25+CD127- Tregs, CD4+CD25- non-Tregs, CD4 and CD8 cells were sorted. Study results and limitations: Biological reproducibility was not directly addressed, but technical replication error appeared minimal.

The method was immunoSEQ multiplex PCR; TCRdb's version includes in-frame clones alone and lacks a portion of them. The repertoire holds approximately 99,000 clones, with about 90% as singletons. A word on this clone: Antigen: not known.

The sequences come from CD4+ T cells from blood, collected before the transplant. The chain combines TRBV7-6 with TRBJ2-2; D unresolved. The sequence was collected from a human donor who received a combined kidney and bone marrow transplant. CDR3 nucleotides: TGTGCCAGCAGCTTAGTACCAGGTTACACCGGGGAGCTGTTTTTT. Translated: CASSLVPGYTGELFF. Full variable domain (rest looked up from reference TRBV7-6 and TRBJ2-2): GAGVSQSPRYKVTKRGQDVALRCDPISGHVSLYWYRQALGQGPEFLTYFNYEAQQDKSGLPNDRFSAERPEGSISTLTIQRTEQRDSAMYRCASSLVPGYTGELFFGEGSRLTVL.